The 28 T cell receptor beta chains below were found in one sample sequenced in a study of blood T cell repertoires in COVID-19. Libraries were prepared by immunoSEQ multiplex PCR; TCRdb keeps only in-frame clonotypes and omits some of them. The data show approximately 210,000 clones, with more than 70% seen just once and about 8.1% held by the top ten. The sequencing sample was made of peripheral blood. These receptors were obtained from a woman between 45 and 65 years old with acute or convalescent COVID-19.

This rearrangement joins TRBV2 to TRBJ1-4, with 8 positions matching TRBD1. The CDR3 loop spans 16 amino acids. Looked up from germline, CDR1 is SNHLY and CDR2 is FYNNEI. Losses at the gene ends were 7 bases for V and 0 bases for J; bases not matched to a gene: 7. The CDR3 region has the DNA TGTGCCAGCACGCGACAGGGGTTTGCAACTAATGAAAAACTGTTTTTT. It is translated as CASTRQGFATNEKLFF.

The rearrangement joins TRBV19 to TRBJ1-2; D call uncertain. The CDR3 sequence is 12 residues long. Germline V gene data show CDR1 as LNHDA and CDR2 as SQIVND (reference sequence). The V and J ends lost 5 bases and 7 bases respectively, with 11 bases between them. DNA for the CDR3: TGTGCCAGTAGTGATCGGGTTGGTGGCTACACCTTC. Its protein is CASSDRVGGYTF.

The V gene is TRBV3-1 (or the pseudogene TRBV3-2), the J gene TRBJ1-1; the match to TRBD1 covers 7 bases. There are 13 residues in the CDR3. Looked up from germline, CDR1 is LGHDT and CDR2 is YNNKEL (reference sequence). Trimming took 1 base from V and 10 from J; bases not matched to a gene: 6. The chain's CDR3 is CASSQGQGVGAFF. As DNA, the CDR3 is TGTGCCAGCAGCCAAGGACAGGGAGTGGGAGCTTTCTTT.

CDR3 sequence reads: CATTWGLRAGGYTF. The CDR3 nucleotides read TGTGCCACCACTTGGGGATTGCGGGCCGGTGGCTACACCTTC. This sequence joins TRBV28 and TRBJ1-2, with D uncertain. The V gene lost 10 bases and the J gene lost 7 bases, with 22 bases spanning the gap. Germline V gives CDR1 MDHEN, CDR2 SYDVKM. This CDR3 comprises 14 residues.

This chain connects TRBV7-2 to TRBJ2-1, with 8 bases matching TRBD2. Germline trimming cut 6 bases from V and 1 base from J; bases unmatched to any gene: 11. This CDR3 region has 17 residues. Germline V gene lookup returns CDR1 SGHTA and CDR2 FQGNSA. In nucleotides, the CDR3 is TGTGCCAGCAGGGATCCATTACTAGCGGAATCCTACAATGAGCAGTTCTTC. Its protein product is CASRDPLLAESYNEQFF.

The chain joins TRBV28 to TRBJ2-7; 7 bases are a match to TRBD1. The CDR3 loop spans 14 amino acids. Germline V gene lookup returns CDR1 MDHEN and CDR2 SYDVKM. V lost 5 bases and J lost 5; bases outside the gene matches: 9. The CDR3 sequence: CASSPGGQVNEQYF. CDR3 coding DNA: TGTGCCAGCAGTCCTGGAGGACAGGTTAACGAGCAGTACTTC.

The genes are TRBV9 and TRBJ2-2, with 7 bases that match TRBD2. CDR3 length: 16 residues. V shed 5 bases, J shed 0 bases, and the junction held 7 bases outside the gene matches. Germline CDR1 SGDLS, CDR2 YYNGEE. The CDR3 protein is CASRSRGTTNTGELFF. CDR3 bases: TGTGCCAGCAGATCTCGCGGGACTACGAACACCGGGGAGCTGTTTTTT. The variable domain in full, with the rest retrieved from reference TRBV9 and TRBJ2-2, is DSGVTQTPKHLITATGQRVTLRCSPRSGDLSVYWYQQSLDQGLQFLIQYYNGEERAKGNILERFSAQQFPDLHSELNLSSLELGDSALYFCASRSRGTTNTGELFFGEGSRLTVL.

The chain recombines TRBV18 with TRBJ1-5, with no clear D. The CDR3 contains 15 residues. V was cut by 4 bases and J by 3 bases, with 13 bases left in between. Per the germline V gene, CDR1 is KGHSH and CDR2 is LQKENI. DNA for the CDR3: TGTGCCAGCTCACTCGAAGCAGGATCCAATCAGCCCCAGCATTTT. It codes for CASSLEAGSNQPQHF. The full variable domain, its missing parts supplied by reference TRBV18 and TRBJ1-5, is NAGVMQNPRHLVRRRGQEARLRCSPMKGHSHVYWYRQLPEEGLKFMVYLQKENIIDESGMPKERFSAEFPKEGPSILRIQQVVRGDSAAYFCASSLEAGSNQPQHFGDGTRLSIL.

The CDR3 sequence: CASSRVREAPEQFF. CDR3 DNA sequence: TGTGCCAGCTCACGAGTCCGAGAGGCGCCTGAGCAGTTCTTC. The chain carries TRBV18 and TRBJ2-1; D uncertain. V shed 4 bases and J shed 9 bases, with 16 bases lying between them. Germline CDR1 is KGHSH and CDR2 is LQKENI. The CDR3 runs 14 residues.

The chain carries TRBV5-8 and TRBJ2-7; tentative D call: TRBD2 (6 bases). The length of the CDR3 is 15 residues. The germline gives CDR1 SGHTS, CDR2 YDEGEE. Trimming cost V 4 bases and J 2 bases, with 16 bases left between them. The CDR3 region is CASSRNGGLTYEQYF. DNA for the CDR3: TGTGCCAGCAGCCGTAATGGGGGACTTACCTACGAGCAGTACTTC.

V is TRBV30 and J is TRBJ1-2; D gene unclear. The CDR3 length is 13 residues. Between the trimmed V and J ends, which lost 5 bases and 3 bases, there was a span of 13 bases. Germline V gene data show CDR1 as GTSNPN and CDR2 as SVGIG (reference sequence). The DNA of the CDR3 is TGTGCCTGGGACCTCCCGGGTTACTATGGCTACACCTTC. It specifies CAWDLPGYYGYTF.

CDR3 in DNA: TGTGCCAGCAGGATAGGGCAGGGCTACGAGCAGTACTTC. Translation: CASRIGQGYEQYF. The genes are TRBV28 and TRBJ2-7; D is perhaps TRBD1 (5 bases). From germline, CDR1 is MDHEN and CDR2 SYDVKM. The CDR3 consists of 13 residues. V lost 6 bases to trimming and J lost 3 bases, with 12 bases between them. The variable domain in full, with the rest retrieved from reference TRBV28 and TRBJ2-7, is DVKVTQSSRYLVKRTGEKVFLECVQDMDHENMFWYRQDPGLGLRLIYFSYDVKMKEKGDIPEGYSVSREKKERFSLILESASTNQTSMYLCASRIGQGYEQYFGPGTRLTVT.

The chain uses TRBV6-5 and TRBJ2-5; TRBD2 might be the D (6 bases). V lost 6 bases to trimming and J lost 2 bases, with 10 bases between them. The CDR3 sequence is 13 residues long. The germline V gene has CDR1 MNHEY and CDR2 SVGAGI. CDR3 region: CASREGLQETQYF. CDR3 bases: TGTGCCAGCAGGGAGGGGCTACAAGAGACCCAGTACTTC.

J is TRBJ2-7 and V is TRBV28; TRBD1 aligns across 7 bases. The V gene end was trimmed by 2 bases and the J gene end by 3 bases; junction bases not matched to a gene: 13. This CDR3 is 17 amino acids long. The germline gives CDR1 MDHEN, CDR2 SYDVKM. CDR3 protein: CASSLRPRGTDIYEQYF. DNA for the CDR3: TGTGCCAGCAGTTTAAGGCCACGTGGGACAGACATCTACGAGCAGTACTTC.

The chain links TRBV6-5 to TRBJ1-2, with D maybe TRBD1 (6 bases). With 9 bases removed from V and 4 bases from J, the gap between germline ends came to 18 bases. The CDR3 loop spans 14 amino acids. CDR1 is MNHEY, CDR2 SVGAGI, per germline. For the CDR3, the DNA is TGTGCCAGTGCCCCAACTGGGGGCTTCTATGGCTACACCTTC. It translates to CASAPTGGFYGYTF.

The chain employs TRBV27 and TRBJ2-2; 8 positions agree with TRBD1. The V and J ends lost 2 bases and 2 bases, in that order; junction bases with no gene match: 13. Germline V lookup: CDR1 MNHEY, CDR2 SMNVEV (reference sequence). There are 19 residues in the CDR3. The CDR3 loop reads CASSLRMGHDRGNTGELFF. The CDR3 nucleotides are TGTGCCAGCAGTTTAAGGATGGGGCACGACAGGGGTAACACCGGGGAGCTGTTTTTT.

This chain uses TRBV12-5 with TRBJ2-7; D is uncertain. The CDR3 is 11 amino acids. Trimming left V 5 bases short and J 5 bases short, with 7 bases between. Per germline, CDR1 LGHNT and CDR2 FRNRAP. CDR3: CASGLEDEQYF. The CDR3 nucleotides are TGTGCTAGTGGTCTAGAAGACGAGCAGTACTTC.

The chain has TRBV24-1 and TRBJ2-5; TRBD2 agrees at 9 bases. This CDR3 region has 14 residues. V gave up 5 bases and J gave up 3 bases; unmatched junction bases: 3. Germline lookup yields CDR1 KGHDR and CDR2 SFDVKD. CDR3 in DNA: TGTGCCACCAGTGTAGCGGGAGATAAAGAGACCCAGTACTTC. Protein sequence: CATSVAGDKETQYF.

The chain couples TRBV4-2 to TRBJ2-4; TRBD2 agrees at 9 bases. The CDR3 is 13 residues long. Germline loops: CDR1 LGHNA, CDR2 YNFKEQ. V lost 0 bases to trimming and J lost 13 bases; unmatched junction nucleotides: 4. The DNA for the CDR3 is TGTGCCAGCAGCCAAGATAGCGGGAGTGCCCAGTACTTC. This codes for CASSQDSGSAQYF.

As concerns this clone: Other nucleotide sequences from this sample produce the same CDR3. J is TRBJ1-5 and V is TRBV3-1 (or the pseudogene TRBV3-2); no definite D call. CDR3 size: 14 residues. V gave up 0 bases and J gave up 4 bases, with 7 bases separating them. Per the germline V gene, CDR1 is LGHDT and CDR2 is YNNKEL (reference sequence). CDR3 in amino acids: CASSQDRGNQPQHF. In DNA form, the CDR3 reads TGTGCCAGCAGCCAAGATCGCGGAAATCAGCCCCAGCATTTT.

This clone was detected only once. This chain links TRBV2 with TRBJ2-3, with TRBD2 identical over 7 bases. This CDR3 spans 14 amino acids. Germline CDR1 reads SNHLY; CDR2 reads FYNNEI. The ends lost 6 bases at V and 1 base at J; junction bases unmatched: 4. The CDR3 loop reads CASRRSGGTDTQYF. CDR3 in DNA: TGTGCCAGCAGGAGGAGCGGGGGCACAGATACGCAGTATTTT.

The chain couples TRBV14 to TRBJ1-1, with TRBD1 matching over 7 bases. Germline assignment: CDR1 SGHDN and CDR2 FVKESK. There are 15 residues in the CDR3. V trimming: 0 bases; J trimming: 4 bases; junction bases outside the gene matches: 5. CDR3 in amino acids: CASSQDPGQTTEAFF. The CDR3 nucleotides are TGTGCCAGCAGCCAAGATCCGGGACAGACCACTGAAGCTTTCTTT.

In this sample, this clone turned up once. CDR3 DNA sequence: TGTGCCACCAGTGATTTGACCGCGGGCGGTGGCTACACCTTC. Its protein product is CATSDLTAGGGYTF. This chain uses TRBV24-1 with TRBJ1-2; D not certain. With 0 bases removed from V and 7 bases from J, the gap between germline ends came to 11 bases. Germline values: CDR1 KGHDR, CDR2 SFDVKD. This CDR3 has 14 amino acids.

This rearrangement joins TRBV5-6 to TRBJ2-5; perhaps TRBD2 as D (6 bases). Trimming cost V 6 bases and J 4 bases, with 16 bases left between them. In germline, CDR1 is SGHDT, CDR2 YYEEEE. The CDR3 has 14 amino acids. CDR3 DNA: TGTGCCAGCAACCAGCGGGCGCCAGGAGAGACCCAGTACTTC. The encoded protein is CASNQRAPGETQYF.

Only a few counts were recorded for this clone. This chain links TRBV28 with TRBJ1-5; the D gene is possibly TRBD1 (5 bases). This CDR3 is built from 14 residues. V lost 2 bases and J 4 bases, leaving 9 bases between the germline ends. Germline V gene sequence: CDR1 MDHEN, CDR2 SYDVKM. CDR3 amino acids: CASSLGGWNQPQHF. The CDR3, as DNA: TGTGCCAGCAGTTTAGGGGGGTGGAATCAGCCCCAGCATTTT.

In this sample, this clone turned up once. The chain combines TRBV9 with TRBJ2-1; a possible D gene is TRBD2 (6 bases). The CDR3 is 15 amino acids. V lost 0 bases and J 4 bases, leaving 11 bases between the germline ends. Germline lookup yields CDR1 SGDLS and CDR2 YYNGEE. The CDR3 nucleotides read TGTGCCAGCAGCGTAGAGGGACTGTTATACAATGAGCAGTTCTTC. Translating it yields CASSVEGLLYNEQFF.

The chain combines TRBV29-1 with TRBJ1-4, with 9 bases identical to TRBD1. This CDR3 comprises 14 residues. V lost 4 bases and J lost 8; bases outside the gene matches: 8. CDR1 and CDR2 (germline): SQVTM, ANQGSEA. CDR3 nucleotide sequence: TGCAGCGTTGCCACCGGGACAGGGTACGAAAAACTGTTTTTT. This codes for CSVATGTGYEKLFF. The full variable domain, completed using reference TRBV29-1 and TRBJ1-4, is SAVISQKPSRDICQRGTSLTIQCQVDSQVTMMFWYRQQPGQSLTLIATANQGSEATYESGFVIDKFPISRPNLTFSTLTVSNMSPEDSSIYLCSVATGTGYEKLFFGSGTQLSVL.

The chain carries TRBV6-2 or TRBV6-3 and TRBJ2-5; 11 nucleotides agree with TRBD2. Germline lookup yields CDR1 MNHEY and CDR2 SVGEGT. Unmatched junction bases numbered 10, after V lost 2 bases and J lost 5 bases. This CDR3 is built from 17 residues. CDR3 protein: CASSYDDFSGGGETQYF. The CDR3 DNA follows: TGTGCCAGCAGTTACGATGACTTTAGCGGGGGGGGCGAGACCCAGTACTTC.